The rows below give T cell receptor beta chains drawn from one sample of a study of response to subunit inactivated influenza vaccine. One entry per CDR3 protein, called by TCRdb with MiXCR from the RT-PCR reads. The sample carries about 170,000 distinct CDR3 sequences, around 12% recorded once. The same data also went into a second study, on T cells expressing NK-cell markers.

Here the sequenced sample was CD8+ T cells sorted from PBMCs, taken 11 to 12 days after vaccination. The source is a man in his fifties who received an inactivated influenza vaccine. CDR3s include the opening cysteine and the closing phenylalanine or tryptophan. D genes are given only for firm matches. Size values are once, few and many counts, or a class for expanded clones, and some rows have none.

TRBD1,TRBV19,TRBJ2-3,once,TGTGCCAGTAGTGACCGGGACAGGGGCACAGATACGCAGTATTTT,CASSDRDRGTDTQYF
TRBD2,TRBV4-3,TRBJ2-1,.,TGCGCCAGCAGCCAAGATCCGGCGGGAGGGCGGAATGAGCAGTTCTTC,CASSQDPAGGRNEQFF
TRBD2,TRBV5-1,TRBJ2-3,.,TGCGCCAGCAGTATAACTAGCGGGAGCACAGATACGCAGTATTTT,CASSITSGSTDTQYF
.,TRBV7-9,TRBJ1-2,few,TGTGCCAGCAGCGCCGGCGACTATGGGGTCGATGGCTACACCTTC,CASSAGDYGVDGYTF
.,TRBV7-2,TRBJ2-7,many,TGTGCCAGCAGCTTAGGGGCAGGACCATACTACGAGCAGTACTTC,CASSLGAGPYYEQYF
TRBD2,TRBV7-9,TRBJ2-7,few,TGTGCCAGCAGTTCACTAGCGGGAGTTGATCGTGAGCAGTACTTC,CASSSLAGVDREQYF
TRBD2,TRBV7-6,TRBJ2-3,.,TGTGCCAGCAGCTTAGCAGGGACTAGCGGGGGTCCATCCTATTCCACAGATACGCAGTATTTT,CASSLAGTSGGPSYSTDTQYF
TRBD1,TRBV11-2,TRBJ2-5,.,TGTGCCAGCAGCGCTGTACAGGGGATAGAGACCCAGTACTTC,CASSAVQGIETQYF
.,TRBV7-6,TRBJ2-7,.,TGTGCCAGCAGCTCGTCGACAAACTCCTACGAGCAGTACTTC,CASSSSTNSYEQYF
TRBD2,TRBV10-1,TRBJ2-3,.,TGCGCCAGCAGAATGACTAGCGGGGATACGCAGTATTTT,CASRMTSGDTQYF
.,TRBV9,TRBJ1-2,few,TGTGCCAGCAGCGTGGGCCTGACGCCCGGCGGGAGCTATGGCTACACCTTC,CASSVGLTPGGSYGYTF
.,TRBV6-6,TRBJ1-3,.,TGTGCCAGCATCGGAACAGGAGGAAACACCATATATTTT,CASIGTGGNTIYF
TRBD1,TRBV4-3,TRBJ2-7,many,TGCGCCAGCAGCCAAGACGGACAGGTACACGACGAGCAGTACTTC,CASSQDGQVHDEQYF
TRBD1,TRBV29-1,TRBJ2-7,many,TGCAGCGTTGCAGGGACAGGGGTGGAGCAGTACTTC,CSVAGTGVEQYF
TRBD2,TRBV25-1,TRBJ2-1,few,TGTGCCAGCAGTGAATTTGGGGGAGGGTCCTACAATGAGCAGTTCTTC,CASSEFGGGSYNEQFF
.,TRBV2,TRBJ1-1,few,TGTGCCAGCAGTGACAGGCTGAACACTGAAGCTTTCTTT,CASSDRLNTEAFF
.,TRBV4-3,TRBJ2-3,.,TGCGCCAGCAGCCAAGAAGTTAGACAGCGCACAGATACGCAGTATTTT,CASSQEVRQRTDTQYF